This T cell receptor beta chain was recovered during a study of OX40 agonist ivuxolimab in advanced cancers. At the level of the study: Treatment received earlier with anti-PD-1, anti-PD-L1 or anti-CTLA-4 agents was allowed, and less than 45% had some.

Repertoires were generated with immunoSEQ multiplex PCR, while TCRdb's copy carries only in-frame clones and drops some. The repertoire holds 35,000 to 45,000 clones, with over 75% as singletons. Germline V CDR1 and CDR2: SGHVS, FQNEAQ. Trimming removed 4 bases from V and 8 bases from J; junction bases left unmatched: 4. CDR3 length: 13 residues. The clonotype was recovered from an adult with an advanced solid tumor such as melanoma, head and neck, liver or kidney cancer. The input for sequencing was CD4+ or CD8+ T cells sorted from blood, taken in a trial of the OX40 agonist ivuxolimab. The V call is TRBV7-8, the J call TRBJ1-2; TRBD1 matches 10 bases. CDR3 sequence: CASSWGQGNGYTF. The CDR3 nucleotides are TGTGCCAGCAGCTGGGGACAGGGGAACGGCTACACCTTC. Full variable domain (rest looked up from reference TRBV7-8 and TRBJ1-2): GAGVSQSPRYKVAKRGQDVALRCDPISGHVSLFWYQQALGQGPEFLTYFQNEAQLDKSGLPSDRFFAERPEGSVSTLKIQRTQQEDSAVYLCASSWGQGNGYTFGSGTRLTVV.